Below are 4 T cell receptor beta chains sequenced from a single sample in a study of T-cell memory formation after mild COVID-19. TCRdb independently ran MiXCR on the 5' RACE reads; one entry per CDR3 protein. Of approximately 430,000 distinct CDR3 sequences listed, around a quarter were seen once; the top ten hold roughly 14%. Sequencing was done on a sample of PBMCs or a T cell subset sorted from them (not recorded which). The receptors stem from an adult woman who had mild COVID-19 (a few samples of this study predate the infection). Cell type and time point are not known.

This clonotype has only a few counts. The CDR3 nucleotides read TGTGCCAGCAGTTTCTCTCCGGGACAGGACACTGAAGCTTTCTTT. Its protein is CASSFSPGQDTEAFF. This chain uses TRBV27 with TRBJ1-1; 8 bases line up with TRBD1. The V segment lost 3 bases and the J segment 3 bases; nucleotides outside the gene matches: 6. This CDR3 region has 15 residues. Germline V gene data show CDR1 as MNHEY and CDR2 as SMNVEV (reference sequence).

This clonotype was picked up a small number of times. The chain carries TRBV13 and TRBJ2-3; weak D call: TRBD2 (5 bases). Trimming took 5 bases from V and 5 from J, leaving 8 bases between them. CDR3 length equals 12 residues. Germline CDR1 PRHDT, CDR2 FYEKMQ (reference sequence). The CDR3 spells CASSTAGDTQYF. The CDR3 DNA follows: TGTGCCAGCAGCACTGCGGGAGATACGCAGTATTTT.

The chain uses TRBV12-3 or TRBV12-4 and TRBJ2-1; maybe TRBD2 (5 bases). The CDR3 consists of 14 residues. V was trimmed by 4 bases and J by 10 bases, leaving 17 bases between them. CDR3 DNA: TGTGCCAGCAGTTGGGTCAAGGGAGTTAGCGAGCAGTTCTTC. This encodes CASSWVKGVSEQFF.

This clonotype was recorded a few times. CDR3 coding DNA: TGTGCCAGCAGCAAATGGGTAGGGGATGCAGATACGCAGTATTTT. This sequence encodes CASSKWVGDADTQYF. The genes are TRBV7-3 and TRBJ2-3, with D possibly being TRBD1 (5 bases). Deletions cut 5 bases from V and 4 bases from J, with 16 bases between. This CDR3 is built from 15 residues. CDR1 SGHTA and CDR2 FQGTGA come from the germline V gene.